This T cell receptor (beta chain) came from a study of a mutant IDH1 vaccine in newly diagnosed glioma. Documented time point: baseline, week 1 (first vaccination visit). Regarding treatment: pre-vaccination baseline after standard-of-care therapy. Using immunoSEQ multiplex PCR, the repertoire was profiled, and TCRdb retains in-frame clones only, with some absent. Of around 89,000 clones listed, about four fifths are singletons. The germline V gene encodes CDR1 SQVTM and CDR2 ANQGSEA. The CDR3 is 12 residues long. V was trimmed by 3 bases and J by 2 bases, leaving 8 bases between them. The TCR comes from a woman between 45 and 60 years old with glioma. The chain couples TRBV29-1 to TRBJ2-7, with TRBD1 as a possible D gene (5 bases). The input for sequencing was PBMCs, taken from a glioma patient treated with radiotherapy, temozolomide or both. This chain's CDR3 is CSVDAGTYEQYF. As DNA, the CDR3 is TGCAGCGTTGACGCAGGGACCTACGAGCAGTACTTC.